These T cell receptor beta chains were read from a single sample in a study of beta chain features in type 1 diabetes. TCRdb's copy holds only in-frame clones and misses some; the assay was immunoSEQ multiplex PCR. The sample holds 350,000 to 450,000 clones, over 13% seen once. The sample taken for sequencing was naive CD4+ T cells from blood. The receptors originated from a woman aged 18-30 years in good health. Both conserved end residues are part of each CDR3. A D gene is named only where the DNA matches it firmly.

TRBV5-1	.	TRBJ2-1	CASRNVGHPANEQFF
TRBV7-9	.	TRBJ1-2	CASSGQQGRLGGYTF
TRBV7-2	.	TRBJ1-2	CASSLEHRAIGYTF
TRBV30	.	TRBJ2-4	CAWSVGDSGIQYF
TRBV18	TRBD1	TRBJ2-1	CASSPPGQGYNEQFF
TRBV30	.	TRBJ1-5	CAWSQVYQPQHF
TRBV18	TRBD1	TRBJ2-7	CASSPPGQNYEQYF
TRBV18	.	TRBJ1-4	CASSQLGFVNSGGGEKLFF
TRBV11-2	.	TRBJ2-5	CASSLWIREQETQYF
TRBV7-9	.	TRBJ1-2	CASSVRNDRSYGYTF
TRBV7-2	.	TRBJ2-3	CASSPPSASEADTQYF
TRBV7-8	TRBD2	TRBJ2-7	CASSGLAGVLTYEQYF
TRBV6-5	TRBD1	TRBJ1-5	CASSRQGLNQPQHF
TRBV5-5	.	TRBJ2-5	CASSVQGGAETQYF
TRBV9	.	TRBJ1-1	CASSVATVRRTEAFF
TRBV5-1	TRBD1	TRBJ2-2	CASLQGQGSRENTGELFF
TRBV19	TRBD1	TRBJ1-1	CASRSGQGVTEAFF
TRBV20-1	.	TRBJ2-3	CSARGVTLKYF
TRBV20-1	.	TRBJ2-2	CSVRAPGELFF
TRBV19	.	TRBJ1-1	CASSTLSGLGTEAFF
TRBV28	.	TRBJ2-1	CASSRLVNEQFF
TRBV28	.	TRBJ2-3	CASSQLQGANTQYF
TRBV10-3	TRBD2	TRBJ2-5	CAIRAGGEETQYF